Listed below are T cell receptor beta chains from one sample, sequenced in a study of T cell repertoires in cytomegalovirus infection. Their recognized antigens are unknown. TCRdb ran MiXCR on the reads and lists one entry per CDR3 protein. The sample includes around 310,000 distinct CDR3 sequences, about 29% of them seen just once. The specimen comprised cultured PBMCs, sampled from culture after CMV antigen stimulation. The origin of the receptors is a human donor in good health (CMV status not recorded). Some clones in this sample may be carry-over from other donors' samples. Each CDR3 is given with its conserved first and last residue. A D gene is named only where the DNA matches it firmly. The size of a clone is reported for some rows only, either as once, few or many, or as a class for expanded clones.

TRBV19	TRBJ1-1	-	-	CASTQQTEAFF	TGTGCCAGTACCCAGCAAACTGAAGCTTTCTTT
TRBV6-5	TRBJ2-5	TRBD2	few	CASNLAGEETQYF	TGTGCCAGCAATCTAGCGGGGGAGGAGACCCAGTACTTC
TRBV12-5	TRBJ1-6	-	few	CASGLGQRNSPLHF	TGTGCTAGTGGTTTGGGACAGAGAAATTCACCCCTCCACTTT
TRBV7-6	TRBJ1-2	-	few	CASSSAEKGSNNYGYTF	TGTGCCAGCAGCTCAGCCGAAAAGGGGTCCAATAACTATGGCTACACCTTC
TRBV7-6	TRBJ1-1	TRBD1	few	CASSLGTVEAFF	TGTGCCAGCAGCCTCGGGACAGTTGAAGCTTTCTTT
TRBV10-3	TRBJ1-5	TRBD1	few	CAIRGQGGNQPQHF	TGTGCCATCAGGGGACAGGGAGGTAATCAGCCCCAGCATTTT
TRBV27	TRBJ1-5	-	-	CASSGRGSWGQPQHF	TGTGCCAGCAGCGGTAGAGGGTCCTGGGGCCAGCCCCAGCATTTT
TRBV6-1	TRBJ1-5	-	few	CASSDRWTGSNQPQHF	TGTGCCAGCAGTGATCGTTGGACGGGGAGCAATCAGCCCCAGCATTTT
TRBV12-3/TRBV12-4	TRBJ2-2	-	-	CASSPGVGRGGELFF	TGTGCCAGCAGCCCCGGCGTGGGGCGGGGCGGGGAGCTGTTTTTT
TRBV7-9	TRBJ1-1	-	once	CASGHVIGRDGAFF	TGTGCCAGCGGACATGTGATCGGGAGGGATGGAGCTTTCTTT
TRBV29-1	TRBJ2-5	-	-	CSVSYQKETQYF	TGCAGCGTCAGCTACCAAAAAGAGACCCAGTACTTC
TRBV6-6	TRBJ2-2	TRBD1	few	CASISQGAQTGELFF	TGTGCCAGCATTTCACAGGGGGCGCAAACCGGGGAGCTGTTTTTT
TRBV7-2	TRBJ1-4	-	few	CASSLDRGHGEKLFF	TGTGCCAGCAGCTTAGATCGGGGGCACGGGGAAAAACTGTTTTTT
TRBV12-3/TRBV12-4	TRBJ1-3	-	few	CASSTQGSGNTIYF	TGTGCCAGCAGTACACAAGGGTCTGGAAACACCATATATTTT
TRBV7-6	TRBJ2-3	-	many	CASSPGLTTDTQYF	TGTGCCAGCAGCCCCGGACTTACCACAGATACGCAGTATTTT
TRBV7-2	TRBJ2-3	-	many	CASGASSARTDTQYF	TGTGCCAGCGGAGCCTCGTCAGCCCGCACAGATACGCAGTATTTT
TRBV20-1	TRBJ1-2	TRBD1	-	CSARDEGHGRGPNYGYTF	TGCAGTGCTAGAGATGAGGGACACGGCAGGGGGCCCAACTATGGCTACACCTTC
TRBV4-2	TRBJ2-5	TRBD1	many	CASSQDPQGAETQYF	TGTGCCAGCAGCCAAGATCCCCAGGGGGCTGAGACCCAGTACTTC
TRBV19	TRBJ2-7	TRBD1	-	CASSPRQGEGYEQYF	TGTGCCAGTAGTCCCCGACAGGGGGAGGGCTACGAGCAGTACTTC
TRBV4-2	TRBJ2-5	-	-	CASSQDFGETQYF	TGTGCCAGCAGCCAAGATTTTGGGGAGACCCAGTACTTC
TRBV10-2	TRBJ2-5	TRBD2	-	CASSETIAGGRETQYF	TGCGCCAGCAGTGAGACTATAGCGGGGGGGAGAGAGACCCAGTACTTC
TRBV7-9	TRBJ1-1	-	many	CASSLGGALGTEAFF	TGTGCCAGCAGCTTAGGAGGGGCGTTGGGGACTGAAGCTTTCTTT
TRBV5-6	TRBJ2-1	TRBD2	-	CASSLELADNEQFF	TGTGCCAGCAGCTTGGAACTAGCGGACAATGAGCAGTTCTTC
TRBV28	TRBJ2-7	-	few	CASSLWNTAYEQYF	TGTGCCAGCAGTTTATGGAACACAGCCTACGAGCAGTACTTC
TRBV9	TRBJ1-1	-	-	CASSPQREAFF	TGTGCCAGCAGCCCCCAGCGGGAAGCTTTCTTT
TRBV7-9	TRBJ1-3	-	few	CASSLGSGRNTIYF	TGTGCCAGCAGCTTAGGATCAGGGAGAAACACCATATATTTT
TRBV5-6	TRBJ2-1	-	-	CASSLYRLALANEQFF	TGTGCCAGCAGCTTGTACCGCCTAGCGCTGGCGAATGAGCAGTTCTTC
TRBV6-5	TRBJ2-7	-	-	CASSYSSGEWVDEQYF	TGTGCCAGCAGTTACTCCTCAGGGGAGTGGGTCGACGAGCAGTACTTC
TRBV10-1	TRBJ1-5	-	-	CASVAGGLLNQPQHF	TGCGCCAGCGTCGCCGGGGGACTACTTAATCAGCCCCAGCATTTT
TRBV12-5	TRBJ2-7	-	-	CASGLMGGLTYEQYF	TGTGCTAGTGGTTTGATGGGAGGTTTGACCTACGAGCAGTACTTC
TRBV20-1	TRBJ1-5	-	many	CSARLRLSTLKEQPQHF	TGCAGTGCTAGACTTCGCCTCTCAACCTTAAAAGAGCAGCCCCAGCATTTT
TRBV7-3	TRBJ1-5	-	once	CASSLAGRNQTQHF	TGTGCCAGCAGCTTAGCAGGGAGAAATCAGACCCAGCATTTT
TRBV20-1	TRBJ2-3	-	-	CSARLYRTKGDRQYF	TGCAGTGCTAGATTGTACCGGACGAAGGGGGATCGGCAGTATTTT
TRBV27	TRBJ2-3	TRBD1	many	CASTAHRGHSTDTQYF	TGTGCCAGCACAGCCCACAGGGGACATAGCACAGATACGCAGTATTTT
TRBV20-1	TRBJ1-1	TRBD1	few	CSASQGQGGTEAFF	TGCAGTGCTAGCCAAGGACAGGGCGGCACTGAAGCTTTCTTT
TRBV20-1	TRBJ2-1	-	-	CSASQNPYNEQFF	TGCAGTGCCTCCCAGAACCCCTACAATGAGCAGTTCTTC
TRBV19	TRBJ1-1	-	-	CASTRVLRGMNTEAFF	TGTGCCAGTACCCGAGTTCTGAGGGGAATGAACACTGAAGCTTTCTTT
TRBV6-5	TRBJ1-2	TRBD1	-	CASSRGQGGYGYTF	TGTGCCAGCAGTCGCGGACAGGGCGGCTATGGCTACACCTTC
TRBV7-9	TRBJ2-7	TRBD1	-	CASSLPGQGMEEQYF	TGTGCCAGCAGCTTACCGGGACAGGGGATGGAAGAGCAGTACTTC
TRBV20-1	TRBJ2-3	-	-	CSAGWGGVADTQYF	TGCAGTGCTGGATGGGGAGGAGTTGCAGATACGCAGTATTTT
TRBV19	TRBJ2-3	-	few	CASSRQNTDTQYF	TGTGCCAGTAGCAGACAGAACACAGATACGCAGTATTTT
TRBV5-6	TRBJ1-1	-	-	CASSGATEGTEAFF	TGTGCCAGCAGCGGGGCGACGGAGGGCACTGAAGCTTTCTTT
TRBV27	TRBJ1-2	-	-	CASSRADQGGYTF	TGTGCCAGCAGCCGGGCCGATCAGGGGGGCTACACCTTC
TRBV5-1	TRBJ2-1	-	-	CASSLESGGYNEQFF	TGCGCCAGCAGCTTGGAGTCAGGGGGGTACAATGAGCAGTTCTTC
TRBV6-5	TRBJ2-5	-	-	CASSDGPAGQETQYF	TGTGCCAGCAGTGACGGGCCAGCCGGGCAAGAGACCCAGTACTTC
TRBV12-3/TRBV12-4	TRBJ2-1	-	-	CAAGTAPGREQFF	TGTGCCGCAGGGACTGCCCCGGGACGGGAGCAGTTCTTC
TRBV7-6	TRBJ2-1	-	few	CASSPQEAHNEQFF	TGTGCCAGCAGCCCCCAGGAAGCGCACAATGAGCAGTTCTTC
TRBV7-6	TRBJ2-4	-	-	CASSLTKNIQYF	TGTGCCAGCAGCTTAACCAAAAACATTCAGTACTTC
TRBV7-8	TRBJ2-7	-	many	CASSSDWDPGEQYF	TGTGCCAGCAGCTCCGACTGGGACCCGGGCGAGCAGTACTTC
TRBV7-3	TRBJ2-1	-	-	CASSFQPQSWGSKGNEQFF	TGTGCCAGCAGCTTTCAACCTCAATCTTGGGGGAGCAAGGGCAATGAGCAGTTCTTC
TRBV27	TRBJ2-1	TRBD2	few	CASSNRLSGSSYNEQFF	TGTGCCAGCAGTAACCGCCTTAGCGGGAGCTCCTACAATGAGCAGTTCTTC
TRBV7-4	TRBJ1-1	-	-	CASSLYTGFGNTEAFF	TGTGCCAGCAGCTTATATACGGGGTTTGGCAACACTGAAGCTTTCTTT
TRBV7-9	TRBJ2-7	-	many	CASSLGGNSYEQYF	TGTGCCAGCAGCTTAGGCGGAAACTCCTACGAGCAGTACTTC
TRBV19	TRBJ2-1	-	few	CASSVQSTSVLLFF	TGTGCCAGTAGTGTCCAGTCGACATCGGTTTTACTGTTCTTC
TRBV7-9	TRBJ2-3	-	-	CASSRLPIISPTGPMPDTQYF	TGTGCCAGCAGCCGCCTCCCAATAATTTCCCCGACAGGCCCTATGCCAGATACGCAGTATTTT
TRBV6-1	TRBJ2-5	-	-	CASSYGGGDETQYF	TGTGCCAGCAGTTACGGTGGGGGTGATGAGACCCAGTACTTC
TRBV28	TRBJ1-5	TRBD1	few	CASSPDRASNQPQHF	TGTGCCAGCAGTCCCGACAGGGCCTCTAATCAGCCCCAGCATTTT
TRBV7-8	TRBJ2-3	TRBD2	many	CASSLKAGSTDTQYF	TGTGCCAGCAGCTTAAAAGCGGGAAGCACAGATACGCAGTATTTT
TRBV4-1	TRBJ1-3	-	many	CASSPRTANGNTIYF	TGCGCCAGCAGCCCTAGGACAGCGAATGGAAACACCATATATTTT
TRBV11-2	TRBJ2-1	TRBD1	many	CASRLTGTNEQFF	TGTGCCAGCAGACTGACAGGGACCAATGAGCAGTTCTTC